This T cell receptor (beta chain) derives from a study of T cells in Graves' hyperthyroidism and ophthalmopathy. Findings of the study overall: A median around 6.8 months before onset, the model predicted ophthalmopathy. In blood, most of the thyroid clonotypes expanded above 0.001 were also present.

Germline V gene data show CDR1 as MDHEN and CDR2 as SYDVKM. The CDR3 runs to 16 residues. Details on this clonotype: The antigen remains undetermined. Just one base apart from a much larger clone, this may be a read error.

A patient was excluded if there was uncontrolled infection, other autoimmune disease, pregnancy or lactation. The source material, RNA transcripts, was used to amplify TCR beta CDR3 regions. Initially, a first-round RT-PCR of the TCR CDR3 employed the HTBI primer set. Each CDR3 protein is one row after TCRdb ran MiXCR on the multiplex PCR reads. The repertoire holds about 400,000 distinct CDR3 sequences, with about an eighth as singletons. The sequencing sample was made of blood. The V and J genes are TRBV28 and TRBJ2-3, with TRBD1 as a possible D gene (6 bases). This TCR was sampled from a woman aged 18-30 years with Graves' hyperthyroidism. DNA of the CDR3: TGTGCCAGCGGTATGTCGGGACACCGGTTCACAAATACGCAGTATTTT. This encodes CASGMSGHRFTNTQYF. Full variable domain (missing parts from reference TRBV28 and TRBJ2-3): DVKVTQSSRYLVKRTGEKVFLECVQDMDHENMFWYRQDPGLGLRLIYFSYDVKMKEKGDIPEGYSVSREKKERFSLILESASTNQTSMYLCASGMSGHRFTNTQYFGPGTRLTVL.